This T cell receptor beta chain was captured in a study of T cell repertoires in cytomegalovirus infection. This clonotype showed up many times. Its antigen is unknown. TCRdb reanalysed the reads using MiXCR and keeps one entry per CDR3 protein. The table records 110,000 or so distinct CDR3 sequences, about 30% of them present only once. CDR3 size: 14 residues. CDR1 is MNHNS and CDR2 is SASEGT in the germline V gene. V was clipped by 8 bases and J by 6 bases, with 19 bases between them. The sequenced sample was CD8+ T cells from cultured PBMCs, obtained from culture after CMV antigen stimulation. The chain recombines TRBV6-1 with TRBJ1-2, with D possibly matching TRBD1 (6 bases). The receptor comes from a human donor in good health (CMV status not recorded). Some clones in this sample may be carry-over from other donors' samples. CDR3 nucleotides: TGTGCCAGCGCCCCACAGGGCGGGGGTGATGGCTACACCTTC. Its protein product is CASAPQGGGDGYTF.